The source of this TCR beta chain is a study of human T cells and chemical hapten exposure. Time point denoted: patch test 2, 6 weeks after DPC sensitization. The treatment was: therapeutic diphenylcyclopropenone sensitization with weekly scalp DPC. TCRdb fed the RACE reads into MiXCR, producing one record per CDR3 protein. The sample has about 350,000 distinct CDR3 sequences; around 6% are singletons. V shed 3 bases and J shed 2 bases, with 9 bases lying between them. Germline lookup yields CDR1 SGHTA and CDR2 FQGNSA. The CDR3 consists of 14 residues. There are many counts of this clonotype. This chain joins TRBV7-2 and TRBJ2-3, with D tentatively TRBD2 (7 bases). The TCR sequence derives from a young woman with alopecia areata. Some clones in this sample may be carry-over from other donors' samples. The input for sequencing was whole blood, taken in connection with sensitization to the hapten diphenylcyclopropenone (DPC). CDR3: CASSFAGATDTQYF. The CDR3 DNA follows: TGTGCCAGCAGCTTCGCGGGGGCCACAGATACGCAGTATTTT.